This is a list of T cell receptor beta chains from one sample in a study of identical twins. TCRdb reprocessed the 5' RACE reads with MiXCR, giving one entry per CDR3 protein. The profile shows hundreds of thousands of distinct CDR3 sequences, around 9.6% of them singletons. Sequenced material: memory (CD45RO+) T cells sorted from blood. All receptors derive from a woman between 18 and 30 years old in good health. Each CDR3 is given with its conserved first and last residue. The order of the fields is CDR3 protein, CDR3 DNA, D gene, J gene, V gene, clone size. D genes are given only for firm matches. Some rows have no size entry. The others give once, few or many, or a class for an expanded clone.

CDR3 protein: CASSRADSNQPQHF
CDR3 DNA: TGTGCCAGCAGTCGGGCGGATAGCAATCAGCCCCAGCATTTT
D gene: -
J gene: TRBJ1-5
V gene: TRBV12-3/TRBV12-4
clone size: -

CDR3 protein: CASGSGRAGNTIYF
CDR3 DNA: TGTGCTAGTGGATCGGGCCGGGCGGGAAACACCATATATTTT
D gene: -
J gene: TRBJ1-3
V gene: TRBV12-5
clone size: few

CDR3 protein: CASEGQGTGELFF
CDR3 DNA: TGTGCCAGCGAGGGACAGGGGACCGGGGAGCTGTTTTTT
D gene: TRBD1
J gene: TRBJ2-2
V gene: TRBV2
clone size: many

CDR3 protein: CASSSSWEETQYF
CDR3 DNA: TGTGCCAGCAGCTCCTCTTGGGAAGAGACCCAGTACTTC
D gene: -
J gene: TRBJ2-5
V gene: TRBV11-3
clone size: few

CDR3 protein: CASSFLFGTRFF
CDR3 DNA: TGTGCCAGCAGCTTTCTCTTCGGGACGAGGTTCTTC
D gene: -
J gene: TRBJ2-1
V gene: TRBV7-2
clone size: many

CDR3 protein: CASSFTVSGQYDF
CDR3 DNA: TGCGCCAGTTCCTTTACGGTCTCGGGTCAGTACGACTTC
D gene: -
J gene: TRBJ2-7
V gene: TRBV5-1
clone size: few

CDR3 protein: CSAREVWDTDTQYF
CDR3 DNA: TGCAGTGCTAGAGAGGTGTGGGACACAGATACGCAGTATTTT
D gene: -
J gene: TRBJ2-3
V gene: TRBV20-1
clone size: many

CDR3 protein: CASRQGTVYEQYF
CDR3 DNA: TGTGCCAGCCGACAGGGGACGGTGTACGAGCAGTACTTC
D gene: TRBD1
J gene: TRBJ2-7
V gene: TRBV7-2
clone size: -

CDR3 protein: CSAVVGGSYTEAFF
CDR3 DNA: TGCAGTGCCGTCGTCGGGGGGTCCTACACTGAAGCTTTCTTT
D gene: -
J gene: TRBJ1-1
V gene: TRBV20-1
clone size: -

CDR3 protein: CASSLASSQAFF
CDR3 DNA: TGTGCCAGCAGCCTCGCTTCTTCCCAAGCTTTCTTT
D gene: -
J gene: TRBJ1-1
V gene: TRBV5-6
clone size: -

CDR3 protein: CSAWTSRSSYNEQFF
CDR3 DNA: TGCAGTGCTTGGACTAGCAGAAGCTCCTACAATGAGCAGTTCTTC
D gene: TRBD2
J gene: TRBJ2-1
V gene: TRBV20-1
clone size: few

CDR3 protein: CSATATGYGELFF
CDR3 DNA: TGCAGTGCCACCGCCACAGGGTACGGGGAGCTGTTTTTT
D gene: -
J gene: TRBJ2-2
V gene: TRBV20-1
clone size: few

CDR3 protein: CSAYDRGTEKLFF
CDR3 DNA: TGCAGTGCTTACGACAGGGGGACTGAAAAACTGTTTTTT
D gene: TRBD1
J gene: TRBJ1-4
V gene: TRBV20-1
clone size: few

CDR3 protein: CASSVGVGNVFYYGYTF
CDR3 DNA: TGTGCCAGCAGCGTAGGGGTAGGGAACGTCTTCTACTATGGCTACACCTTC
D gene: -
J gene: TRBJ1-2
V gene: TRBV9
clone size: -

CDR3 protein: CASRWDWVHTGELFF
CDR3 DNA: TGTGCCAGTCGCTGGGATTGGGTTCACACCGGGGAGCTGTTTTTT
D gene: -
J gene: TRBJ2-2
V gene: TRBV12-3/TRBV12-4
clone size: few

CDR3 protein: CASRPGQGTGELFF
CDR3 DNA: TGTGCCAGCAGACCGGGCCAAGGCACCGGGGAGCTGTTTTTT
D gene: -
J gene: TRBJ2-2
V gene: TRBV5-4
clone size: -

CDR3 protein: CASSLGQEYNEQFF
CDR3 DNA: TGCGCCAGCAGCTTAGGACAGGAGTACAATGAGCAGTTCTTC
D gene: TRBD1
J gene: TRBJ2-1
V gene: TRBV5-1
clone size: few

CDR3 protein: CASRGAGGTQFF
CDR3 DNA: TGTGCCAGCAGGGGAGCGGGAGGAACGCAGTTCTTC
D gene: TRBD2
J gene: TRBJ2-1
V gene: TRBV12-3/TRBV12-4
clone size: few

CDR3 protein: CASSPLLAGESDTQYF
CDR3 DNA: TGTGCCAGCAGCCCCTTACTAGCGGGGGAATCAGATACGCAGTATTTT
D gene: TRBD2
J gene: TRBJ2-3
V gene: TRBV7-2
clone size: few

CDR3 protein: CASSYGRDRVNTEAFF
CDR3 DNA: TGTGCCAGCAGTTACGGCCGGGACAGGGTGAACACTGAAGCTTTCTTT
D gene: TRBD1
J gene: TRBJ1-1
V gene: TRBV6-2/TRBV6-3
clone size: -

CDR3 protein: CASSLEFRVETQYF
CDR3 DNA: TGTGCCAGCAGCTTAGAATTCAGGGTAGAGACCCAGTACTTC
D gene: -
J gene: TRBJ2-5
V gene: TRBV11-2
clone size: many

CDR3 protein: CSAREEQREILDTQYF
CDR3 DNA: TGCAGTGCTAGAGAGGAACAGCGGGAGATCCTGGATACGCAGTATTTT
D gene: TRBD2
J gene: TRBJ2-3
V gene: TRBV20-1
clone size: -

CDR3 protein: CASSDWGGANGYTF
CDR3 DNA: TGTGCCAGCAGCGACTGGGGGGGAGCGAATGGCTACACCTTC
D gene: -
J gene: TRBJ1-2
V gene: TRBV9
clone size: many

CDR3 protein: CATSEATSGSYPEQFF
CDR3 DNA: TGTGCCACGAGCGAGGCTACTAGCGGGAGCTACCCCGAGCAGTTCTTC
D gene: TRBD2
J gene: TRBJ2-1
V gene: TRBV15
clone size: many

CDR3 protein: CSVGESLGEQYF
CDR3 DNA: TGCAGCGTTGGTGAGTCCTTGGGCGAGCAGTACTTC
D gene: -
J gene: TRBJ2-7
V gene: TRBV29-1
clone size: -

CDR3 protein: CASSFGGRLGNEQFF
CDR3 DNA: TGTGCCAGCAGTTTCGGAGGACGGCTTGGCAATGAGCAGTTCTTC
D gene: -
J gene: TRBJ2-1
V gene: TRBV12-3/TRBV12-4
clone size: -

CDR3 protein: CASSSGTGSYEQYF
CDR3 DNA: TGCGCCAGCAGTTCAGGGACAGGCTCCTACGAGCAGTACTTC
D gene: TRBD1
J gene: TRBJ2-7
V gene: TRBV5-1
clone size: -

CDR3 protein: CASSYGGAGGGYTF
CDR3 DNA: TGTGCCAGCAGTTACGGCGGTGCAGGGGGTGGCTACACCTTC
D gene: TRBD1
J gene: TRBJ1-2
V gene: TRBV6-2/TRBV6-3
clone size: -

CDR3 protein: CSASALNLIRGTNEKLFF
CDR3 DNA: TGCAGTGCTTCCGCACTTAACCTCATCAGGGGTACGAATGAAAAACTGTTTTTT
D gene: -
J gene: TRBJ1-4
V gene: TRBV20-1
clone size: few

CDR3 protein: CASSPSNPGRETQYF
CDR3 DNA: TGCGCCAGCAGCCCCTCTAATCCGGGGAGAGAGACCCAGTACTTC
D gene: -
J gene: TRBJ2-5
V gene: TRBV5-1
clone size: few

CDR3 protein: CASRRGGDLYEQYF
CDR3 DNA: TGTGCCAGCCGCCGGGGTGGAGATCTTTACGAGCAGTACTTC
D gene: -
J gene: TRBJ2-7
V gene: TRBV27
clone size: few

CDR3 protein: CSASSTGMNTEAFF
CDR3 DNA: TGCAGTGCTAGTTCGACGGGCATGAACACTGAAGCTTTCTTT
D gene: -
J gene: TRBJ1-1
V gene: TRBV20-1
clone size: few

CDR3 protein: CASSQAGQGYNEQFF
CDR3 DNA: TGTGCCAGCAGCCAAGCGGGACAGGGATACAATGAGCAGTTCTTC
D gene: TRBD1
J gene: TRBJ2-1
V gene: TRBV3-1
clone size: few

CDR3 protein: CAISDPGLSYEQYF
CDR3 DNA: TGTGCCATCAGTGATCCCGGACTGTCCTACGAGCAGTACTTC
D gene: -
J gene: TRBJ2-7
V gene: TRBV10-3
clone size: few

CDR3 protein: CASSLGLAGGPVGELFF
CDR3 DNA: TGTGCCAGCAGTTTGGGACTAGCGGGAGGGCCGGTGGGGGAGCTGTTTTTT
D gene: TRBD2
J gene: TRBJ2-2
V gene: TRBV27
clone size: -

CDR3 protein: CATRDLGGYGYTF
CDR3 DNA: TGTGCCACCAGGGACCTCGGAGGCTATGGCTACACCTTC
D gene: -
J gene: TRBJ1-2
V gene: TRBV15
clone size: few

CDR3 protein: CASSYPLAGRVETQYF
CDR3 DNA: TGCGCCAGCAGCTACCCCCTGGCCGGCCGAGTCGAGACCCAGTACTTC
D gene: -
J gene: TRBJ2-5
V gene: TRBV5-1
clone size: -

CDR3 protein: CASSEGGSISGGELFF
CDR3 DNA: TGTGCCAGCAGCGAAGGCGGGAGCATTAGTGGCGGGGAGCTGTTTTTT
D gene: TRBD2
J gene: TRBJ2-2
V gene: TRBV9
clone size: few

CDR3 protein: CASSRRGGTYTEAFF
CDR3 DNA: TGTGCCAGCAGTCGCAGAGGGGGAACGTACACTGAAGCTTTCTTT
D gene: -
J gene: TRBJ1-1
V gene: TRBV6-1
clone size: -

CDR3 protein: CASSLGGPSGRQEQFF
CDR3 DNA: TGTGCCAGCAGCTTAGGGGGGCCTAGCGGGAGGCAGGAGCAGTTCTTC
D gene: TRBD2
J gene: TRBJ2-1
V gene: TRBV7-2
clone size: -

CDR3 protein: CASSYSRGYTEAFF
CDR3 DNA: TGTGCCAGCAGTTACTCGAGGGGGTACACTGAAGCTTTCTTT
D gene: -
J gene: TRBJ1-1
V gene: TRBV6-5
clone size: -

CDR3 protein: CASSQGGPITGELFF
CDR3 DNA: TGTGCCAGCAGCCAGGGAGGGCCGATCACCGGGGAGCTGTTTTTT
D gene: TRBD2
J gene: TRBJ2-2
V gene: TRBV5-6
clone size: few

CDR3 protein: CASSFDGRDSFHF
CDR3 DNA: TGTGCCAGCAGCTTCGACGGCCGGGACAGCTTCCACTTT
D gene: TRBD1
J gene: TRBJ1-6
V gene: TRBV7-9
clone size: -

CDR3 protein: CSAPIGTVGTDTQYF
CDR3 DNA: TGCAGTGCCCCGATCGGGACAGTGGGCACAGATACGCAGTATTTT
D gene: TRBD1
J gene: TRBJ2-3
V gene: TRBV20-1
clone size: few

CDR3 protein: CASSLRTGELFF
CDR3 DNA: TGTGCCAGCAGCTTGAGGACCGGGGAGCTGTTTTTT
D gene: -
J gene: TRBJ2-2
V gene: TRBV7-3
clone size: many

CDR3 protein: CATMGMGRSNTGELFF
CDR3 DNA: TGTGCCACCATGGGCATGGGACGGAGCAACACCGGGGAGCTGTTTTTT
D gene: -
J gene: TRBJ2-2
V gene: TRBV28
clone size: many

CDR3 protein: CAWSVGLAGGEQFF
CDR3 DNA: TGTGCCTGGTCCGTGGGGCTAGCGGGCGGCGAGCAGTTCTTC
D gene: TRBD2
J gene: TRBJ2-1
V gene: TRBV30
clone size: -

CDR3 protein: CATSREGSGRSYEQYF
CDR3 DNA: TGTGCCACCAGCAGAGAAGGTAGCGGGAGGTCCTACGAGCAGTACTTC
D gene: TRBD2
J gene: TRBJ2-7
V gene: TRBV15
clone size: -

CDR3 protein: CASSLRPYNEQFF
CDR3 DNA: TGTGCCAGCAGTTTAAGGCCGTACAATGAGCAGTTCTTC
D gene: -
J gene: TRBJ2-1
V gene: TRBV12-3/TRBV12-4
clone size: few

CDR3 protein: CASSLAVQTEPTDTQYF
CDR3 DNA: TGTGCCAGCAGCTTAGCGGTCCAGACGGAACCCACAGATACGCAGTATTTT
D gene: -
J gene: TRBJ2-3
V gene: TRBV7-2
clone size: few

CDR3 protein: CASSPTLTWGLYGYTF
CDR3 DNA: TGTGCCAGCTCACCAACCCTTACTTGGGGCTTGTACGGCTACACCTTC
D gene: -
J gene: TRBJ1-2
V gene: TRBV18
clone size: few

CDR3 protein: CASSLLQGAGELFF
CDR3 DNA: TGTGCCAGCAGTTTATTGCAGGGCGCCGGGGAGCTGTTTTTT
D gene: -
J gene: TRBJ2-2
V gene: TRBV27
clone size: few

CDR3 protein: CASSYSGSTGGETQYF
CDR3 DNA: TGTGCCAGCAGTTACTCCGGGTCTACGGGTGGAGAGACCCAGTACTTC
D gene: -
J gene: TRBJ2-5
V gene: TRBV6-2/TRBV6-3
clone size: -

CDR3 protein: CASRPGSMNTEAFF
CDR3 DNA: TGTGCCAGCAGGCCAGGGTCCATGAACACTGAAGCTTTCTTT
D gene: -
J gene: TRBJ1-1
V gene: TRBV7-9
clone size: few